The clone carrying this TCR beta chain appeared once. CD8+ and CD4+ T cells from blood underwent TCR beta sequencing, which was carried out in a high-throughput format. The authors negatively isolated CD8+ and CD4+ T cells and FACS-enriched TEMRA cells. This sample is part of a study of CD8 T cells in Susac syndrome. RNA totalling roughly 0.45 to 1 ug underwent reverse transcription with random hexamers. Amplification of the TCR beta CDR3 was carried out by immunoSEQ multiplex PCR, which spanned a total of 54 Vbeta and 13 Jbeta segments. Each CDR3 protein is one row after TCRdb ran MiXCR on the immunoSEQ multiplex PCR reads. The sample has about 280,000 distinct CDR3 sequences, approximately 85% seen once. This TCR derives from a human donor with multiple sclerosis. The material sequenced was CD8+ T cells from PBMCs.

Written as DNA, the CDR3 is TGTGCCAGCAGTTCACGACAGCGGTACACAGATACGCAGTATTTT. Its translation is CASSSRQRYTDTQYF. The V call is TRBV27, the J call TRBJ2-3; D possibly uses TRBD1 or TRBD2 (5 bases each). The ends were cut back, 4 bases at V and 2 bases at J, with 13 bases in the middle. Germline loops: CDR1 MNHEY, CDR2 SMNVEV (reference sequence). The CDR3 extends over 15 amino acids.